These 14 T cell receptor beta chains were all obtained from the same sample, sequenced in a study of CD8+CD57+ T cells in acquired aplastic anemia. Both TCR beta VDJ combination and CDR3 sequence profiling were carried out. Genomic DNA was the template for this profiling. TCRdb reprocessed the reads with MiXCR, giving one entry per CDR3 protein. The profile covers hundreds of thousands of distinct CDR3 sequences, with roughly 59% appearing a single time and approximately 1.2% taken by the ten largest. CD8+CD57+ cell expansion, shown by flow cytometry, had occurred in the patients selected for sequencing. Sequenced input: sorted CD4+, CD8+, or CD8+CD57+ T cells (not recorded which) from PBMCs. Receptors were obtained from a human donor with aplastic anemia.

This clonotype has a handful of counts. The V gene is TRBV11-2, the J gene TRBJ2-1; 7 bases agree with TRBD2. With V trimmed by 6 bases and J by 8 bases, 13 bases remained unmatched. This CDR3 is 15 amino acids long. CDR1 and CDR2 from the germline V gene are SGHAT and FQNNGV. The CDR3 is CASRVWGGRYDEQFF. The CDR3 nucleotides are TGTGCCAGCAGAGTCTGGGGGGGACGGTACGATGAGCAGTTCTTC. The variable domain in full, completed from reference TRBV11-2 and TRBJ2-1, reads EAGVAQSPRYKIIEKRQSVAFWCNPISGHATLYWYQQILGQGPKLLIQFQNNGVVDDSQLPKDRFSAERLKGVDSTLKIQPAKLEDSAVYLCASRVWGGRYDEQFFGPGTRLTVL.

This clonotype was observed many times. This sequence joins TRBV12-3 or TRBV12-4 and TRBJ2-1; D is uncertain. The V end lost 6 bases, the J end lost 13 bases, and 13 bases lay between the germline ends. The CDR3 runs to 11 residues. The CDR3 spells CASSQTIEQFF. The CDR3 coding sequence is TGTGCCAGCAGCCAAACAATCGAACAGTTCTTC.

V and J are TRBV25-1 and TRBJ1-1; D uncertain. The CDR3 consists of 14 residues. V was clipped by 5 bases and J by 5 bases, with 15 bases between them. Looked up from germline, CDR1 is MGHDK and CDR2 is SYGVNS. In nucleotides, the CDR3 is TGTGCCAGCAGTCCAAACAATCGTGGGACTGAAGCTTTCTTT. Translation gives CASSPNNRGTEAFF.

The chain combines TRBV12-3 or TRBV12-4 with TRBJ2-5, with D tentatively TRBD1 (7 bases). CDR3 length equals 15 residues. Between the trimmed V and J ends, which lost 9 bases and 8 bases, there was a span of 25 bases. In DNA form, the CDR3 reads TGTGCCAGTGGGGGGCCCGAGGGGGCTAGCGCAACCCAGTACTTC. Translated: CASGGPEGASATQYF.

This chain links TRBV2 with TRBJ1-5; D gene uncertain. The CDR3 contains 13 residues. Trimming left V 3 bases short and J 5 bases short, with 8 bases between. CDR1 is SNHLY, CDR2 FYNNEI, per germline. This CDR3 reads CASSEGSYQPQHF. DNA for the CDR3: TGTGCCAGCAGTGAGGGGAGCTATCAGCCCCAGCATTTT.

The V call is TRBV20-1, the J call TRBJ2-7, with D perhaps TRBD2 (5 bases). From germline, CDR1 is DFQATT and CDR2 SNEGSKA (reference sequence). This CDR3 has 13 residues. Deletions cut 3 bases from V and 2 bases from J, with 11 bases between. CDR3 bases: TGCAGTGCTAGGAATCGAGGGACCTACGAGCAGTACTTC. This translates into CSARNRGTYEQYF.

This clonotype was picked up a small number of times. It is unclear where the CDR3 begins or ends on the DNA, so no DNA is shown, and the CDR3 is as TCRdb lists it. This chain joins TRBV7-6 and TRBJ1-5. Germline CDR1 SGHVS, CDR2 FNYEAQ. The CDR3 spans 15 amino acids, including both terminal residues. The CDR3 spells CASKVLRASNQPQHF.

This chain joins TRBV9 and TRBJ2-2; D possibly uses TRBD1 or TRBD2 (5 bases each). Between the trimmed V and J ends, which lost 8 bases and 6 bases, there was a span of 17 bases. The CDR3 is 14 amino acids. Germline-derived CDR1 and CDR2 are SGDLS and YYNGEE. The CDR3 here is CASSMGRGPGELFF. The CDR3, as DNA: TGTGCCAGTAGTATGGGTAGGGGACCCGGGGAGCTGTTTTTT.

The chain has TRBV7-9 and TRBJ1-3, with D uncertain. The V gene's germline CDR1 is SEHNR and CDR2 FQNEAQ (reference sequence). The ends were cut back, 0 bases at V and 4 bases at J, with 10 bases in the middle. The length of the CDR3 is 15 residues. CDR3 residues: CASSLALGIGNTIYF. In nucleotides, the CDR3 is TGTGCCAGCAGCTTAGCATTGGGGATCGGAAACACCATATATTTT. Full variable domain (rest looked up from reference TRBV7-9 and TRBJ1-3): DTGVSQNPRHKITKRGQNVTFRCDPISEHNRLYWYRQTLGQGPEFLTYFQNEAQLEKSRLLSDRFSAERPKGSFSTLEIQRTEQGDSAMYLCASSLALGIGNTIYFGEGSWLTVV.

The chain carries TRBV7-9 and TRBJ1-1; the D gene is possibly TRBD1 (5 bases). Germline V gives CDR1 SEHNR, CDR2 FQNEAQ (reference sequence). This CDR3 region has 22 residues. Between the trimmed V and J ends, which lost 5 bases and 5 bases, there was a span of 39 bases. CDR3 amino acids: CASSPRTSGSSPPLGGWTEAFF. The CDR3 coding sequence is TGTGCCAGCAGCCCGCGGACTAGCGGGAGTTCACCACCGTTGGGGGGGTGGACTGAAGCTTTCTTT.

In DNA form, the CDR3 reads TGCGCCAGCAGCTTGGGAGGGACGCAGGGGGCCAACGTCCTGACTTTC. It codes for CASSLGGTQGANVLTF. V gene TRBV5-1 combines with J gene TRBJ2-6; the D call may be TRBD1 or TRBD2 (5 bases each). Germline CDR1 and CDR2: SGHRS and YFSETQ. The CDR3 is 16 amino acids. Trimming left V 0 bases short and J 4 bases short, with 11 bases between. The complete variable domain, with remaining parts taken from reference TRBV5-1 and TRBJ2-6, reads KAGVTQTPRYLIKTRGQQVTLSCSPISGHRSVSWYQQTPGQGLQFLFEYFSETQRNKGNFPGRFSGRQFSNSRSEMNVSTLELGDSALYLCASSLGGTQGANVLTFGAGSRLTVL.

This clonotype has at least ten counts. The chain employs TRBV5-6 and TRBJ1-5; D may be TRBD1 (6 bases). Germline V gene sequence: CDR1 SGHDT, CDR2 YYEEEE. The CDR3 contains 14 residues. The germline V and J ends were trimmed by 4 bases and 3 bases, with 11 bases remaining between them. CDR3 residues: CASSAGQSNQPQHF. CDR3 sequence (DNA): TGTGCCAGCAGCGCCGGACAGTCCAATCAGCCCCAGCATTTT.

This clonotype occurred many times. The gene calls are TRBV10-3 and TRBJ2-3; TRBD2 matches 8 bases. V lost 4 bases, J lost 4 bases, and 10 bases stayed unmatched. The CDR3 loop spans 16 amino acids. Germline V gene sequence: CDR1 ENHRY, CDR2 SYGVKD. The CDR3 loop reads CAISAQSGSRPDTQYF. The DNA of the CDR3 is TGTGCCATCAGTGCCCAGAGCGGGAGTAGGCCAGATACGCAGTATTTT.

As concerns this clonotype: At one of its ends the junction is not consistent with the germline gene, which may arise from a read error. The chain has TRBV7-2 and TRBJ2-3; possibly TRBD2 for D (5 bases). This CDR3 spans 16 amino acids. The germline gives CDR1 SGHTA, CDR2 FQGNSA. CDR3 in amino acids: CAGSLNGAANTDTQYF. In nucleotides, the CDR3 is TGTGCCGGCAGCTTAAACGGAGCGGCAAATACAGATACGCAGTATTTT.